These 8 T cell receptor beta chains were sequenced from one sample in a study of shared T cell receptors in the human thymus. The assay was immunoSEQ multiplex PCR, and TCRdb's table has in-frame clones only and misses some. This sample yields more than 550,000 clones, of which around 85% are seen a single time; roughly 0.01% belongs to the top ten. These data were also filed under a second study, of human thymus T cells.

The sequenced sample consisted of thymocytes. These receptors came from a girl under two years old with a congenital heart defect.

The chain couples TRBV5-1 to TRBJ1-2; 7 nucleotides line up with TRBD1. V lost 4 bases to trimming and J lost 4 bases; unmatched junction nucleotides: 10. Germline loops: CDR1 SGHRS, CDR2 YFSETQ. This CDR3 has 15 residues. The DNA for the CDR3 is TGCGCCAGCAGCGTCGGGACAGCTAGCCTCTATGGCTACACCTTC. Translated, it gives CASSVGTASLYGYTF.

The chain couples TRBV7-9 to TRBJ2-7; 8 nucleotides align to TRBD2. This CDR3 spans 16 amino acids. Looked up from germline, CDR1 is SEHNR and CDR2 is FQNEAQ (reference sequence). Germline trimming cut 2 bases from V and 4 bases from J; bases unmatched to any gene: 10. This CDR3 is CASSLHAGLVEYEQYF. DNA for the CDR3: TGTGCCAGCAGCTTACACGCGGGACTAGTAGAATACGAGCAGTACTTC.

The J gene is TRBJ1-1, the V gene TRBV12-5, with D unclear. Germline assignment: CDR1 LGHNT and CDR2 FRNRAP. The length of the CDR3 is 12 residues. V lost 2 bases and J lost 10, with 11 bases in between. CDR3 coding DNA: TGTGCTAGTGGTTTGTCGCGGGAGGGAGCTTTCTTT. It specifies CASGLSREGAFF. Looking up the rest from reference TRBV12-5 and TRBJ1-1 gives the full variable domain: DARVTQTPRHKVTEMGQEVTMRCQPILGHNTVFWYRQTMMQGLELLAYFRNRAPLDDSGMPKDRFSAEMPDATLATLKIQPSEPRDSAVYFCASGLSREGAFFGQGTRLTVV.

This clone was detected only once. V usage is TRBV4-1 and J usage is TRBJ2-3, with 11 bases fitting TRBD1. This CDR3 spans 18 amino acids. Germline CDR1 is MGHRA and CDR2 is YSYEKL. V shed 1 base and J 6 bases; nucleotides not matched to a gene: 12. Here the CDR3 reads CASSQALWGDRGTDTQYF. CDR3 nucleotides: TGCGCCAGCAGCCAAGCCCTTTGGGGGGACAGGGGGACCGATACGCAGTATTTT.

This chain connects TRBV28 to TRBJ1-5; D remains unclear. The V and J ends lost 4 bases and 5 bases respectively, with 18 bases between them. In germline, CDR1 is MDHEN, CDR2 SYDVKM. The CDR3 extends over 16 amino acids. CDR3 DNA sequence: TGTGCCAGCAGTTCTCTCCCCATGGAGCATGATCAGCCCCAGCATTTT. Encoded protein: CASSSLPMEHDQPQHF.

The chain employs TRBV28 and TRBJ1-2; D may be TRBD1 (6 bases). Trimming cost V 2 bases and J 7 bases, with 14 bases left between them. Germline V gene lookup returns CDR1 MDHEN and CDR2 SYDVKM. This CDR3 comprises 14 residues. The CDR3 DNA follows: TGTGCCAGCAGTTTAAACAGGGAAGGGGCTGGCTACACCTTC. It specifies CASSLNREGAGYTF.

J is TRBJ1-3 and V is TRBV25-1, with 7 bases lining up with TRBD1. Trimming removed 4 bases from V and 0 bases from J; junction bases left unmatched: 6. Germline CDR1 reads MGHDK; CDR2 reads SYGVNS. The CDR3 has 16 amino acids. The CDR3 DNA is TGTGCCAGCAGTGGGGGACAGAACGGCTCTGGAAACACCATATATTTT. Its protein is CASSGGQNGSGNTIYF.

CDR3 DNA: TGTGCCAGCAGCCAAAGGAGGATTAACTATGGCTACACCTTC. It encodes CASSQRRINYGYTF. The chain joins TRBV4-2 to TRBJ1-2, with D uncertain. CDR1 and CDR2 from the germline V gene are LGHNA and YNFKEQ. V gave up 2 bases and J gave up 1 base, with 8 bases separating them. The CDR3 consists of 14 residues.